These 5 T cell receptor beta chains share one sample of origin, sequenced in a study of T cells in women clearing cervical HPV infection. Sequencing was performed with immunoSEQ multiplex PCR; in TCRdb, only in-frame clones are kept and a portion is missing. The table lists some 25,000 clones. Sequencing was done on a sample of blood buffy coat. These receptors were taken from a woman between 18 and 70 years old with a cervical HPV16 infection that either progressed to CIN3+ or cleared (not recorded which).

CDR3: CASSLGGQETQYF. The part of the CDR3 DNA that was read is TGTGCCAGCAGCTTGGGGGGCCAAGAGACC. This rearrangement joins TRBV7-3 to TRBJ2-5, with D maybe TRBD2 (6 bases). The read finishes 3 residues shy of the CDR3 end, and the germline J gene is used to complete it. Germline CDR1 reads SGHTA; CDR2 reads FQGTGA. This CDR3 comprises 13 residues. The ends were cut back, 3 bases at V and 1 base at J, with 6 bases in the middle.

As regards this clone: The DNA ends 3 residues before the CDR3 does, and the rest of the CDR3 is filled in from the germline J gene. This sequence joins TRBV11-2 and TRBJ1-6; no clear D. V lost 5 bases to trimming and J lost 7 bases, with 15 bases between them. Germline loops: CDR1 SGHAT, CDR2 FQNNGV. This CDR3 is built from 15 residues. Partial CDR3 DNA: TGTGCCAGCAGCCTCCTCACGGTGGTGAATTCACCC. Encoded protein: CASSLLTVVNSP. The full CDR3 protein is CASSLLTVVNSPLHF.

Turning to this clone: The read ends 3 residues before the CDR3 terminus; that terminus is restored from the germline J gene. V is TRBV18 and J is TRBJ1-1; 10 bases fit TRBD1. The length of the CDR3 is 16 residues. Per germline, CDR1 KGHSH and CDR2 LQKENI. CDR3 region: CASSPPTGGKADTAFF. The CDR3 DNA, read in part, is TGTGCCAGCTCACCACCGACAGGGGGCAAGGCAGATACG. Using reference TRBV18 and TRBJ1-1 for the parts outside the CDR3, the full variable domain is NAGVMQNPRHLVRRRGQEARLRCSPMKGHSHVYWYRQLPEEGLKFMVYLQKENIIDESGMPKERFSAEFPKEGPSILRIQQVVRGDSAAYFCASSPPTGGKADTAFFGQGTRLTVV.

Concerning this clone itself: The read falls 3 residues short of the CDR3 end, and the missing part is taken from the germline J gene. The J gene is TRBJ2-3, the V gene TRBV9, with a weak D call TRBD1 (6 bases). Trimming left V 4 bases short and J 3 bases short, with 9 bases between. Germline V gives CDR1 SGDLS, CDR2 YYNGEE. The CDR3 covers 13 residues. The sequenced CDR3 bases are TGTGCCAGCAGCATTACAGGGACAGATACG. Its protein is CASSITGTDT. The entire CDR3 protein is CASSITGTDTQYF.

A remark on this clone: The sequenced fragment ends 3 residues before the CDR3 boundary, so the rest is inferred from the germline J gene. The J gene is TRBJ1-4, the V gene TRBV6-1; perhaps TRBD1 as D (5 bases). The CDR3 is 14 amino acids. In germline, CDR1 is MNHNS, CDR2 SASEGT. The part of the CDR3 DNA that was read is TGTGCCAGCAGTGAAGGGCAGGGAAATTCACCA. Its protein product is CASSEGQGNSP. The whole CDR3 protein reads CASSEGQGNSPLFF.